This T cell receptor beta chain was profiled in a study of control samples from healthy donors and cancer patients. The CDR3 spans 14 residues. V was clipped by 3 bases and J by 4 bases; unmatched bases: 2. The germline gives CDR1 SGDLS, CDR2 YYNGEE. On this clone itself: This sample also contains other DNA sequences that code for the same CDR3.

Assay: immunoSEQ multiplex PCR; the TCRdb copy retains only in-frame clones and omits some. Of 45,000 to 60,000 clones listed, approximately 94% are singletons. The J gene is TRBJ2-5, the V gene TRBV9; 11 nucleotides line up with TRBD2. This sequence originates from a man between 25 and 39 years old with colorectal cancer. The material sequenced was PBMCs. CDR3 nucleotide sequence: TGTGCCAGCAGCGCCGGACTAGCGGGAGAGACCCAGTACTTC. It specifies CASSAGLAGETQYF.